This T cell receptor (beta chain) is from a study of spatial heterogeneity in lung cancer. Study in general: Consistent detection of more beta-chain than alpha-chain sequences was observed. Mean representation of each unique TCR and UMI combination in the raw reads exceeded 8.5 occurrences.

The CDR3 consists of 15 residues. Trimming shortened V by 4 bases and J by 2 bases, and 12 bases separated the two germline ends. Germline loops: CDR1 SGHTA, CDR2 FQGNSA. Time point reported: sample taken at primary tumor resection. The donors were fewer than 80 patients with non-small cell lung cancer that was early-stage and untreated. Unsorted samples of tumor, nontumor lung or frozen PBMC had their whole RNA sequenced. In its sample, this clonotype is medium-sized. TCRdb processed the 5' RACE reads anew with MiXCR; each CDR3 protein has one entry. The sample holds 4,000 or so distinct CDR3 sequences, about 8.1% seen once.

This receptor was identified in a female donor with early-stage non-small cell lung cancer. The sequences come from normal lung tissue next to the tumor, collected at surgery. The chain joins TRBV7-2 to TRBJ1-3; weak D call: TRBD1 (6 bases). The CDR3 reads CASSYTRGTGNTIYF. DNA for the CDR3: TGTGCCAGCAGCTACACCAGGGGTACTGGAAACACCATATATTTT.